Listed below are T cell receptor beta chains from one sample, sequenced in a study of CD8 T cells in Susac syndrome. TCRdb reprocessed the immunoSEQ multiplex PCR reads with MiXCR, giving one entry per CDR3 protein. The table has fewer than 100,000 distinct CDR3 sequences, 91% seen once; the top ten hold approximately 0.46%. The sample consisted of CD8+ T cells from PBMCs. The receptors originated from a human donor with multiple sclerosis. The CDR3 runs from the conserved cysteine through the conserved F or W. Fields, in order: J gene, D gene, V gene, clone size, CDR3 DNA, CDR3 protein. D genes are given only for firm matches. Expanded clones get a size class; other rows say once, few or many, or leave the size out.

TRBJ1-5,TRBD1,TRBV4-2,NA,TGTGCCAGCAGCCAAGATCTTGGACAGGGTATTTATCAGCCCCAGCATTTT,CASSQDLGQGIYQPQHF
TRBJ2-7,TRBD1,TRBV19,NA,TGTGCCAGTAGCCAAACCTTAACGGGACAGCAATCCTACGAGCAGTACTTC,CASSQTLTGQQSYEQYF
TRBJ1-1,NA,TRBV28,NA,TGTGCCAGCAGAACTCGGACACTTGAAGCTTTCTTT,CASRTRTLEAFF
TRBJ1-1,NA,TRBV7-3,once,TGTGCCAGCAGCCTAGATCCCGAGGCTTTCTTT,CASSLDPEAFF
TRBJ2-7,NA,TRBV5-1,few,TGCGCCAGCAGCTTGGCCGCTACCAGTTGGGAGCAGTACTTC,CASSLAATSWEQYF
TRBJ2-5,TRBD1,TRBV12-3/TRBV12-4,NA,TGTGCCAGCAGTCACGGGACAGAACAAGAGACCCAGTACTTC,CASSHGTEQETQYF
TRBJ2-1,NA,TRBV10-2,NA,TGCGCCAGCAGTGAGTCTTGGGGGCTCCCCTACAATGAGCAGTTCTTC,CASSESWGLPYNEQFF
TRBJ2-7,TRBD1,TRBV20-1,NA,TGCAGTGCTAACTCTTACAGGGGGCGCGGCAACGAGCAGTACTTC,CSANSYRGRGNEQYF
TRBJ2-1,TRBD1,TRBV9,NA,TGTGCCAGCAGCGTATTAGGGGGCCAGGATGAGCAGTTCTTC,CASSVLGGQDEQFF
TRBJ1-5,NA,TRBV10-2,NA,TGCGCCAGCAGCCCAGTGTCGGGAATTTATAGCAATCAGCCCCAGCATTTT,CASSPVSGIYSNQPQHF
TRBJ1-1,NA,TRBV5-4,NA,TGTGCCAGCAGCTTGAGTCCCCTCAGCGCTGAAGCTTTCTTT,CASSLSPLSAEAFF
TRBJ2-5,NA,TRBV11-2,NA,TGTGCCAGCAGCTTCGTTCGGACAGGACTAGGGGAGACCCAGTACTTC,CASSFVRTGLGETQYF
TRBJ1-2,NA,TRBV20-1,few,TGCAGTGCTAGAGATGACCCACCCTTCTATGGCTACACCTTC,CSARDDPPFYGYTF
TRBJ1-1,TRBD1,TRBV7-9,NA,TGTGCCAGCAGATCCGACAGGGAGGGGGTGAACACTGAAGCTTTCTTT,CASRSDREGVNTEAFF
TRBJ1-1,NA,TRBV19,NA,TGTGCCAGCTCGGACGTCACTGAAGCTTTCTTT,CASSDVTEAFF
TRBJ1-2,NA,TRBV20-1,NA,TGCAGCAATGGGCGGACCAACTATGGCTACACCTTC,CSNGRTNYGYTF
TRBJ1-2,NA,TRBV3-1,NA,TGTGCCAGCAGCCAAGTCTGGGAGGGGAGCTATGGCTACACCTTC,CASSQVWEGSYGYTF
TRBJ2-1,TRBD1,TRBV6-6,once,TGTGCCAGCAGTTACTCCCAACAGGGGACGGGGGAGCAGTTCTTC,CASSYSQQGTGEQFF
TRBJ1-5,NA,TRBV28,NA,TGTGCCACCCTAGACCTTCTGGGCAATCAGCCCCAGCATTTT,CATLDLLGNQPQHF
TRBJ2-5,NA,TRBV7-6,NA,TGTGCCAGCAGCTTATTACAGGCGGGGGAGACCCAGTACTTC,CASSLLQAGETQYF
TRBJ1-5,TRBD1,TRBV28,once,TGTGCCAGCAGTTTCCGGGCCAGGGGGCGCGGGTCCCAGCATTTT,CASSFRARGRGSQHF
TRBJ1-1,NA,TRBV5-6,NA,TGTGCCAGCAGCTTGGGGGCAGGGAGCACTGAAGCTTTCTTT,CASSLGAGSTEAFF
TRBJ1-1,NA,TRBV6-5,NA,TGTGCCAGCAGTTACGAGGAGGGGACTGAAGCTTTCTTT,CASSYEEGTEAFF
TRBJ2-1,NA,TRBV18,NA,TGTGCCAGCTCATCACTTGAACCGATATTCGGAAATGAGCAGTTCTTC,CASSSLEPIFGNEQFF
TRBJ2-7,NA,TRBV27,NA,TGTGCCAGCAGTGACGGGATCTCCTACGAGCAGTACTTC,CASSDGISYEQYF
TRBJ2-1,TRBD2,TRBV27,NA,TGTGCCAGCAGTAGCGGGACCTCCTACAATGAGCAGTTCTTC,CASSSGTSYNEQFF
TRBJ1-2,NA,TRBV7-2,NA,TGTGCCAGCAGCTTAGAGGCGCAACGAGGTGGCTACACCTTC,CASSLEAQRGGYTF
TRBJ2-4,NA,TRBV7-9,NA,TGTGCCAGGCCCAACATAGGAGTGGACAAAAACATTCAGTACTTC,CARPNIGVDKNIQYF
TRBJ1-4,NA,TRBV6-5,NA,TGTGCCAGCAGTTACATTGGGGGTCGCGAAAAACTGTTTTTT,CASSYIGGREKLFF
TRBJ2-7,TRBD1,TRBV11-2,NA,TGTGCCAGCAGCCGGACAGGGCTCCCATACGAGCAGTACTTC,CASSRTGLPYEQYF
TRBJ1-2,NA,TRBV25-1,NA,TGTGCCAGCTCGACTGGGCCGAGCGGCTATGGCTACACCTTC,CASSTGPSGYGYTF
TRBJ1-4,TRBD1,TRBV6-5,few,TGTGCCAGCAGTCCGGGTTGGACAGGGAATGAAAAACTGTTTTTT,CASSPGWTGNEKLFF
TRBJ2-7,NA,TRBV2,once,TGTGCCAGCCGCCTAGGGTTTTCCTACGAGCAGTACTTC,CASRLGFSYEQYF
TRBJ2-7,NA,TRBV6-6,NA,TGTGCCAGCGCCGAGGGAGAGGGCGAGCAGTACTTC,CASAEGEGEQYF
TRBJ2-7,TRBD2,TRBV6-9,once,TGTGCCAGCAGTCATCTACTAGCGGGGGCCATCTACGAGCAGTACTTC,CASSHLLAGAIYEQYF
TRBJ2-3,TRBD2,TRBV7-8,NA,TGTGCCAGCAGCCATAGCGGGTGGGGCGCAGATACGCAGTATTTT,CASSHSGWGADTQYF
TRBJ2-2,NA,TRBV12-3/TRBV12-4,NA,TGTGCCAGCAGTCCCGGAACACCCAACACCGGGGAGCTGTTTTTT,CASSPGTPNTGELFF
TRBJ1-1,NA,TRBV15,NA,TGTGCCACCAGCAAGAACACTGAAGCTTTCTTT,CATSKNTEAFF
TRBJ2-7,TRBD1,TRBV28,NA,TGTGCCAGCAGCCGAGGACAGGGAAGGGCCTACGAGCAGTACTTC,CASSRGQGRAYEQYF
TRBJ2-2,TRBD1,TRBV7-9,few,TGTGCCAGCAGCTTAACACCGGGACAGGGAATAAACACCGGGGAGCTGTTTTTT,CASSLTPGQGINTGELFF
TRBJ1-5,NA,TRBV19,NA,TGTGCCAGTAGTTGGGGAGGGGATAGCAATCAGCCCCAGCATTTT,CASSWGGDSNQPQHF
TRBJ2-7,NA,TRBV4-3,NA,TGCGCCAGCAGCCAGGGGGCAAGGCAGCACACCCCCTCCTACGAGCAGTACTTC,CASSQGARQHTPSYEQYF
TRBJ2-3,NA,TRBV5-1,NA,TGCGCCAGCAGCAAAGACAGGGAGGGCCCAGATACGCAGTATTTT,CASSKDREGPDTQYF
TRBJ2-1,TRBD2,TRBV19,NA,TGTGCCAGTAGCCCGCTAGCGGGGGGACACAATGAGCAGTTCTTC,CASSPLAGGHNEQFF
TRBJ2-1,NA,TRBV9,NA,TGTGCCAGCAGCGTAGAGGGGGTTGGCGAGCAGTTCTTC,CASSVEGVGEQFF
TRBJ2-4,NA,TRBV11-2,NA,TGTGCCAGCAGCTTAGATTTAGAGGAGGAGGCCAAAAACATTCAGTACTTC,CASSLDLEEEAKNIQYF
TRBJ2-7,TRBD2,TRBV2,NA,TGTGCCGCGGCCGGGGGGACCTCCTACGAGCAGTACTTC,CAAAGGTSYEQYF
TRBJ2-3,TRBD2,TRBV6-1,NA,TGTGCCAGCAGTGAACTAGCGGGAGGGCCAGATACGCAGTATTTT,CASSELAGGPDTQYF
TRBJ1-1,NA,TRBV4-3,NA,TGCGCCAGCAGCCAAGATCCCCTGGGCAGTACTGAAGCTTTCTTT,CASSQDPLGSTEAFF
TRBJ2-3,TRBD2,TRBV28,NA,TGTGCCAGCAGTACTAGCGGGTGGCGCACAGATACGCAGTATTTT,CASSTSGWRTDTQYF
TRBJ1-6,NA,TRBV9,NA,TGTGCCAGCAGCGTAGGATGGGTCAGACGAAGTTCACCCCTCCACTTT,CASSVGWVRRSSPLHF
TRBJ1-5,TRBD1,TRBV3-1,NA,TGTGCCAGCAGCCGGGACAGGGAGAATCAGCCCCAGCATTTT,CASSRDRENQPQHF
TRBJ2-1,NA,TRBV9,NA,TGTGCCAGCAGCGTGTGGGGCGGTGAGCAGTTCTTC,CASSVWGGEQFF
TRBJ2-7,NA,TRBV29-1,NA,TGCAGCGTTGATGTAGGGTGGGAGCAGTACTTC,CSVDVGWEQYF
TRBJ2-2,NA,TRBV7-9,NA,TGTGCCAGCAGCTCACTCCTCGTGGGCTTTAACACCGGGGAGCTGTTTTTT,CASSSLLVGFNTGELFF
TRBJ2-7,NA,TRBV28,NA,TGTGCCAGCAGTTTAACGTCGGTAGTGGGAGAGCAGTACTTC,CASSLTSVVGEQYF
TRBJ2-5,NA,TRBV7-2,NA,TGTGCCAGCAGCTTTCCCCGCTACCAAGAGACCCAGTACTTC,CASSFPRYQETQYF